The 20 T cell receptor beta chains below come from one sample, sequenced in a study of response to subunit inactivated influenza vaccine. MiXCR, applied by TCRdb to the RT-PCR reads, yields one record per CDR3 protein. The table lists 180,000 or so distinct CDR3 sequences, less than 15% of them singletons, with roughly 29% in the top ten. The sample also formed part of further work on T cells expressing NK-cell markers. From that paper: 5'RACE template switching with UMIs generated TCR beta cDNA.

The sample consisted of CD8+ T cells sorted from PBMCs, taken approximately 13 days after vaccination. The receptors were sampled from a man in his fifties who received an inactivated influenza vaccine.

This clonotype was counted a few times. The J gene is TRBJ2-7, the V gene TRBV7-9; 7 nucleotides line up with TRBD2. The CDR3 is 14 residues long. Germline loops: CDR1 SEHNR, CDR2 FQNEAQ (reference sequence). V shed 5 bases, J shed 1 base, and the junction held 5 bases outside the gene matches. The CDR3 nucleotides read TGTGCCAGCAGCCCGAGCGGGATGTCCTACGAGCAGTACTTC. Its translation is CASSPSGMSYEQYF.

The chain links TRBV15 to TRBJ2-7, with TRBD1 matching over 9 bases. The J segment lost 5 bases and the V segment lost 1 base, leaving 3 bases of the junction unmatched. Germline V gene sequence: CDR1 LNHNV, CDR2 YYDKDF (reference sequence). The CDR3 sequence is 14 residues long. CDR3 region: CATSRGTGEDEQYF. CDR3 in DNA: TGTGCCACCAGCAGAGGGACAGGGGAAGACGAGCAGTACTTC. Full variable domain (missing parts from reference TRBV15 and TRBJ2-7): DAMVIQNPRYQVTQFGKPVTLSCSQTLNHNVMYWYQQKSSQAPKLLFHYYDKDFNNEADTPDNFQSRRPNTSFCFLDIRSPGLGDTAMYLCATSRGTGEDEQYFGPGTRLTVT.

CDR3 nucleotide sequence: TGTGCCAGCAGTTACCGGATTGGAGCGGAAGCTTTCTTT. Protein product: CASSYRIGAEAFF. The chain recombines TRBV6-5 with TRBJ1-1; D remains ambiguous. The CDR3 consists of 13 residues. V lost 2 bases and J lost 8, with 12 bases in between. Germline V gene sequence: CDR1 MNHEY, CDR2 SVGAGI.

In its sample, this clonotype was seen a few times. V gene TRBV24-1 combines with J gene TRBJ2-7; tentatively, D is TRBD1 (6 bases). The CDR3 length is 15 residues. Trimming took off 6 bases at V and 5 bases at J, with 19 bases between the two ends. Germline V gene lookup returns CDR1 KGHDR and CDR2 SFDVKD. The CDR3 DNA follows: TGTGCCACCAGTCCCTCGGACAGCACCCCTGACGAGCAGTACTTC. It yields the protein CATSPSDSTPDEQYF.

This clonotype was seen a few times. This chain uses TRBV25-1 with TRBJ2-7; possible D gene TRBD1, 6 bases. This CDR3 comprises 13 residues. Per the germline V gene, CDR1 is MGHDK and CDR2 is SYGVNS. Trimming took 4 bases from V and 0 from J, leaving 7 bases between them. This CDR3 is CASSGQDSYEQYF. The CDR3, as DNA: TGTGCCAGCAGTGGACAGGACTCCTACGAGCAGTACTTC.

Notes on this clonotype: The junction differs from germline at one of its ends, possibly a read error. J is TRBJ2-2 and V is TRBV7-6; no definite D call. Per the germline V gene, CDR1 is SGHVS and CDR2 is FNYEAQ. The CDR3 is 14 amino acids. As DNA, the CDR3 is TGTGCCAACAGCTCCGACGGTGGCACCGGGGAGCTGTTTTTT. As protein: CANSSDGGTGELFF.

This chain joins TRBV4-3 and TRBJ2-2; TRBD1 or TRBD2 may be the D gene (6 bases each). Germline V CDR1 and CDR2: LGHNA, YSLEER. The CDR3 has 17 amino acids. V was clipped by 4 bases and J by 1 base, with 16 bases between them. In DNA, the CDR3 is TGCGCCAGCAGCCTACTCTACCGGGGGCTGAACACCGGGGAGCTGTTTTTT. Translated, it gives CASSLLYRGLNTGELFF.

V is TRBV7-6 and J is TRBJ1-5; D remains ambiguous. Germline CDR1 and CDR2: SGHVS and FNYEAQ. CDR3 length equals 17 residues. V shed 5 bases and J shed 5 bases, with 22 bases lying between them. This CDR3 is CASSPVWGTVADQPQHF. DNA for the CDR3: TGTGCCAGCAGCCCGGTCTGGGGTACAGTTGCAGATCAGCCCCAGCATTTT. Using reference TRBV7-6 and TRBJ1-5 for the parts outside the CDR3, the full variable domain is GAGVSQSPRYKVTKRGQDVALRCDPISGHVSLYWYRQALGQGPEFLTYFNYEAQQDKSGLPNDRFSAERPEGSISTLTIQRTEQRDSAMYRCASSPVWGTVADQPQHFGDGTRLSIL.

This CDR3 reads CSAREQGTLYEQYF. The CDR3 DNA sequence: TGCAGTGCTAGGGAACAGGGAACCCTCTACGAGCAGTACTTC. The V gene is TRBV20-1, the J gene TRBJ2-7; D is possibly TRBD1 (6 bases). Germline V gene lookup returns CDR1 DFQATT and CDR2 SNEGSKA (reference sequence). The CDR3 is 14 amino acids. V dropped 3 bases and J dropped 3 bases, with 15 bases sitting between them.

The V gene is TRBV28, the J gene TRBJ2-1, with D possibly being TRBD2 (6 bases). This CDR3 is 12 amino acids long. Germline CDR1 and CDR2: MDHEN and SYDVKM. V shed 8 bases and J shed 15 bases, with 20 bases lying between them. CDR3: CASGRQIKTVFF. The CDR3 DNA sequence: TGTGCCAGCGGGAGGCAGATCAAGACAGTGTTCTTC. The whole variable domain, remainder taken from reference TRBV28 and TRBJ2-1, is DVKVTQSSRYLVKRTGEKVFLECVQDMDHENMFWYRQDPGLGLRLIYFSYDVKMKEKGDIPEGYSVSREKKERFSLILESASTNQTSMYLCASGRQIKTVFFGPGTRLTVL.

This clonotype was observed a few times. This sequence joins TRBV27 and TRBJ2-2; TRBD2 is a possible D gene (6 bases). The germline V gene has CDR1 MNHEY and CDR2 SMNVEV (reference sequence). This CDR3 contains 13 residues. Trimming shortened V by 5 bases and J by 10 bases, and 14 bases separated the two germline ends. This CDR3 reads CASSQGTASELFF. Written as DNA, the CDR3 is TGTGCCAGCAGTCAAGGGACTGCGTCGGAGCTGTTTTTT.

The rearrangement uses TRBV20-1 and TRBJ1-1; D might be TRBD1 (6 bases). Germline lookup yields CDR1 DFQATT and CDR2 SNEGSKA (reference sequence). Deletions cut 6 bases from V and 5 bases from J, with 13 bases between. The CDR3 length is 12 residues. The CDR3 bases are TGCAGTGCACCAGGGGTCGGGACTGAAGCTTTCTTT. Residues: CSAPGVGTEAFF.

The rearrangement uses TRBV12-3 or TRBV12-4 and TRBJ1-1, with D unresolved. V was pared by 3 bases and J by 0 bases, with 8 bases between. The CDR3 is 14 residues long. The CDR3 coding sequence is TGTGCCAGCAGTTTTGGACGGATGAACACTGAAGCTTTCTTT. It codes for CASSFGRMNTEAFF.

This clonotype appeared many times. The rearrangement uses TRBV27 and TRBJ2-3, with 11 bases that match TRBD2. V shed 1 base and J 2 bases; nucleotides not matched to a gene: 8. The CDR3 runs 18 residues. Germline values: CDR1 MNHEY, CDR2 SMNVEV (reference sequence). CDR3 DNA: TGTGCCAGCAGTTTATGGGTTATGACTAGCGGGAACACAGATACGCAGTATTTT. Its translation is CASSLWVMTSGNTDTQYF.

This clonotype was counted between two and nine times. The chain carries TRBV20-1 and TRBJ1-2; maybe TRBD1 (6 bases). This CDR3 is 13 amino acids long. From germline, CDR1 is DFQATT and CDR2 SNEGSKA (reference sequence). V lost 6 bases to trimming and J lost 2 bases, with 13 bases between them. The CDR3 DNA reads TGCAGTGCCCATACGACAGGCAACTATGGCTACACCTTC. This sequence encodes CSAHTTGNYGYTF.

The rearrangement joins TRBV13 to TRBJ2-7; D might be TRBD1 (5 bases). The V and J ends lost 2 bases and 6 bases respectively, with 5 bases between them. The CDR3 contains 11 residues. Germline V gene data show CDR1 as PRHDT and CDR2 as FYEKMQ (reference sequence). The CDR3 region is CASSLQGEQYF. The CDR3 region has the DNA TGTGCCAGCAGCTTACAGGGCGAGCAGTACTTC.

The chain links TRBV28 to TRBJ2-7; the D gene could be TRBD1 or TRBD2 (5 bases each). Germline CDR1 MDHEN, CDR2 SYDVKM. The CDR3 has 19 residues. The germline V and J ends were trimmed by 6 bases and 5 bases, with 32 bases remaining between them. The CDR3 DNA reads TGTGCCAGCAGCCCTCTACAATCCGCTCCCGGGGCCCCGGGGAACGAGCAGTACTTC. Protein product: CASSPLQSAPGAPGNEQYF.

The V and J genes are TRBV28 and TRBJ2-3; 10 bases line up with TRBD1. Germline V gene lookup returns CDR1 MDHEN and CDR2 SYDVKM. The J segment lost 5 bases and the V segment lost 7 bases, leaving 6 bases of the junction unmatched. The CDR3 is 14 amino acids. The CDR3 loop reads CASMGTGVLDTQYF. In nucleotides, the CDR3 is TGTGCCAGCATGGGGACAGGGGTGTTAGATACGCAGTATTTT. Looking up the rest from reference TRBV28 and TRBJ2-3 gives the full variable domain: DVKVTQSSRYLVKRTGEKVFLECVQDMDHENMFWYRQDPGLGLRLIYFSYDVKMKEKGDIPEGYSVSREKKERFSLILESASTNQTSMYLCASMGTGVLDTQYFGPGTRLTVL.

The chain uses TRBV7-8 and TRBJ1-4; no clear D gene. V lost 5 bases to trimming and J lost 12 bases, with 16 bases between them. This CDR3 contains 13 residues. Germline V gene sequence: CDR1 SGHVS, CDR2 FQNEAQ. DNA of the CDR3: TGTGCCAGCAGCCTCTACCGTATGAAAGAACTGTTTTTT. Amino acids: CASSLYRMKELFF.

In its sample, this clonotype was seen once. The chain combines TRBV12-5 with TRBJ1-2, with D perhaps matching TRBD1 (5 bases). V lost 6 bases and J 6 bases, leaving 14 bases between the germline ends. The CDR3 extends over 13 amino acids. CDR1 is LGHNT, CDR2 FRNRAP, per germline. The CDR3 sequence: CASGRGGDHGYTF. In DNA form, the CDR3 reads TGTGCTAGTGGGAGAGGAGGGGATCATGGCTACACCTTC.